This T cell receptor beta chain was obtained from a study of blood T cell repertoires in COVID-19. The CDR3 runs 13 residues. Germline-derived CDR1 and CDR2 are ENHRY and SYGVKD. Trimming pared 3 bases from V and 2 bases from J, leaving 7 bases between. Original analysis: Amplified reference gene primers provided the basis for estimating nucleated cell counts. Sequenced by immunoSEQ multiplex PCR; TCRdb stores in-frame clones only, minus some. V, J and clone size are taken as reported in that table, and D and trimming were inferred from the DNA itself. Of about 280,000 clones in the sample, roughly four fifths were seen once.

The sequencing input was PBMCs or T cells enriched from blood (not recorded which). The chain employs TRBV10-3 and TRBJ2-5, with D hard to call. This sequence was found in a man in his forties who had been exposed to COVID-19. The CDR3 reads CAISDRNQETQYF. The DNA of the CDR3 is TGTGCCATCAGTGACAGGAATCAAGAGACCCAGTACTTC.